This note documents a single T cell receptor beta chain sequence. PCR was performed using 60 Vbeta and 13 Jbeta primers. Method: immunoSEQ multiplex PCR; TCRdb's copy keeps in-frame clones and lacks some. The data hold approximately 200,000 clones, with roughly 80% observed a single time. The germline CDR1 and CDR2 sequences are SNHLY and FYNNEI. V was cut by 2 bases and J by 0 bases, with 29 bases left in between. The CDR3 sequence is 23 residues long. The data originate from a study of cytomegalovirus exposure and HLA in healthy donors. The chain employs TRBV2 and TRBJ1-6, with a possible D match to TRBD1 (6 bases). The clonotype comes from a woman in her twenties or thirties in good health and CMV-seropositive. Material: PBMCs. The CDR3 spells CASSESRKPQTGTHGSYNSPLHF. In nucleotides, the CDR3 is TGTGCCAGCAGTGAATCACGCAAACCGCAGACCGGGACACACGGCTCCTATAATTCACCCCTCCACTTT.